Listed here are 27 T cell receptor beta chains from one sample, sequenced in a study of T cells in localized non-small cell lung cancer. Sequencing was performed with immunoSEQ multiplex PCR; in TCRdb, only in-frame clones are kept and a portion is missing. The sample shows about 78,000 clones, about 83% of them seen only once. The sample consisted of peripheral blood, taken before any cancer treatment. The receptor set was obtained from a man aged 40 to 70 with stage I lung adenocarcinoma.

The J gene is TRBJ2-5, the V gene TRBV7-3; D unclear. This CDR3 has 12 residues. CDR1 SGHTA and CDR2 FQGTGA come from the germline V gene. V dropped 1 base and J dropped 4 bases, with 4 bases sitting between them. Here the CDR3 DNA reads TGTGCCAGCAGCTTAAAAGGAGAGACCCAGTACTTC. Translating it yields CASSLKGETQYF.

This clone was counted a single time. The chain joins TRBV9 to TRBJ2-2; D perhaps matches TRBD1 (7 bases). The CDR3 is made up of 15 amino acids. In germline, CDR1 is SGDLS, CDR2 YYNGEE. The V and J ends lost 6 bases and 5 bases respectively, with 17 bases between them. The CDR3 spells CASNNRGGRTGELFF. CDR3 DNA sequence: TGTGCCAGCAACAACAGGGGAGGAAGGACCGGGGAGCTGTTTTTT.

The rearrangement uses TRBV7-9 and TRBJ2-2; D is ambiguous. CDR1 and CDR2 from the germline V gene are SEHNR and FQNEAQ (reference sequence). With 5 bases removed from V and 5 bases from J, the gap between germline ends came to 6 bases. The length of the CDR3 is 12 residues. CDR3 nucleotides: TGTGCCAGCAGCATAACGACCGGGGAGCTGTTTTTT. It is translated as CASSITTGELFF.

The rearrangement uses TRBV4-1 and TRBJ1-1; 7 bases fit TRBD1. CDR1 MGHRA and CDR2 YSYEKL come from the germline V gene. The V and J ends lost 2 bases and 5 bases, in that order; junction bases with no gene match: 8. This CDR3 has 15 residues. CDR3 DNA sequence: TGCGCCAGCAGCCAATTCGGGACAGTAAAGACTGAAGCTTTCTTT. It yields the protein CASSQFGTVKTEAFF.

The chain joins TRBV9 to TRBJ1-6, with 7 bases lining up with TRBD1. CDR1 is SGDLS and CDR2 is YYNGEE in the germline V gene. The V and J ends lost 2 bases and 7 bases, in that order; junction bases with no gene match: 3. The CDR3 runs to 14 residues. The CDR3 sequence is CASSVTGDNSPLHF. DNA for the CDR3: TGTGCCAGCAGCGTCACAGGGGACAATTCACCCCTCCACTTT.

The rearrangement joins TRBV5-8 to TRBJ2-7, with D unresolved. Germline CDR1 is SGHTS and CDR2 is YDEGEE. The CDR3 covers 14 residues. Trimming shortened V by 4 bases and J by 2 bases, and 13 bases separated the two germline ends. The CDR3 loop reads CASSPAQPPYEQYF. The CDR3 coding sequence is TGTGCCAGCAGCCCGGCCCAGCCACCCTACGAGCAGTACTTC.

The chain has TRBV2 and TRBJ2-3; D not resolved. V gave up 5 bases and J gave up 0 bases, with 9 bases separating them. Germline V lookup: CDR1 SNHLY, CDR2 FYNNEI. The CDR3 extends over 14 amino acids. This chain's CDR3 is CASSPLLSTDTQYF. The CDR3 coding sequence is TGTGCCAGCAGTCCCTTACTAAGCACAGATACGCAGTATTTT.

The J gene is TRBJ1-2, the V gene TRBV6-5; D may be TRBD1 (6 bases). The CDR3 spans 14 residues. In germline, CDR1 is MNHEY, CDR2 SVGAGI. V was pared by 2 bases and J by 5 bases, with 12 bases between. The CDR3 bases are TGTGCCAGCAGTTACCGGACAGCCGGATATGGCTACACCTTC. It encodes CASSYRTAGYGYTF.

This rearrangement joins TRBV6-5 to TRBJ2-5, with D tentatively TRBD2 (5 bases). From germline, CDR1 is MNHEY and CDR2 SVGAGI. This CDR3 comprises 16 residues. V was pared by 2 bases and J by 5 bases, with 18 bases between. CDR3 nucleotide sequence: TGTGCCAGCAGTTACGCTACTCCTCAAAGAGGGGAGACCCAGTACTTC. It yields the protein CASSYATPQRGETQYF.

This clone was seen more than once but under ten times. This chain links TRBV15 with TRBJ1-6; the D is unclear. CDR1 is LNHNV and CDR2 is YYDKDF in the germline V gene (reference sequence). The length of the CDR3 is 15 residues. Trimming pared 5 bases from V and 5 bases from J, leaving 13 bases between. CDR3 residues: CATSSGDVHNSPLHF. CDR3 DNA: TGTGCCACCAGCTCCGGAGACGTCCATAATTCACCCCTCCACTTT.

The chain carries TRBV29-1 and TRBJ2-3; the match to TRBD2 covers 11 bases. Germline V gene lookup returns CDR1 SQVTM and CDR2 ANQGSEA. J gave up 3 bases and V 4 bases, and 6 bases lay outside the gene matches. The CDR3 is made up of 15 amino acids. The CDR3 loop reads CSVVGTSGSTDTQYF. In DNA, the CDR3 is TGCAGCGTTGTAGGGACTAGCGGATCTACAGATACGCAGTATTTT.

This chain uses TRBV6-5 with TRBJ2-1, with 11 bases that match TRBD1. V shed 6 bases, J shed 9 bases, and the junction held 7 bases outside the gene matches. This CDR3 is 14 amino acids long. The germline V gene encodes CDR1 MNHEY and CDR2 SVGAGI. The CDR3 loop is CASRRTGGESEQFF. The DNA of the CDR3 is TGTGCCAGCAGACGGACAGGGGGCGAGTCTGAGCAGTTCTTC.

This clone was detected a few times. V and J are TRBV29-1 and TRBJ1-1; tentatively, D is TRBD1 (5 bases). Trimming pared 6 bases from V and 0 bases from J, leaving 11 bases between. The CDR3 sequence is 13 residues long. Germline CDR1 SQVTM, CDR2 ANQGSEA. In DNA, the CDR3 is TGCAGCGTCGAGAGACAGCTGAACACTGAAGCTTTCTTT. Its translation: CSVERQLNTEAFF.

J is TRBJ1-1 and V is TRBV10-3; tentative D call: TRBD1 (6 bases). There are 17 residues in the CDR3. The V gene lost 6 bases and the J gene lost 4 bases, with 24 bases spanning the gap. Germline V gives CDR1 ENHRY, CDR2 SYGVKD. The CDR3 is CAISTGLGNGESTEAFF. The CDR3 DNA reads as TGTGCCATCAGCACAGGGTTAGGGAACGGCGAGAGCACTGAAGCTTTCTTT.

The V gene is TRBV5-6, the J gene TRBJ2-7; D gene unclear. Germline values: CDR1 SGHDT, CDR2 YYEEEE. The CDR3 runs to 14 residues. The V gene lost 4 bases and the J gene lost 3 bases, with 14 bases spanning the gap. This CDR3 is CASSGEPLYYEQYF. The DNA of the CDR3 is TGTGCCAGCAGCGGGGAACCACTATACTACGAGCAGTACTTC.

This chain connects TRBV18 to TRBJ1-2; 7 bases fit TRBD1. The CDR3 has 15 amino acids. V trimming: 3 bases; J trimming: 8 bases; junction bases outside the gene matches: 12. From germline, CDR1 is KGHSH and CDR2 LQKENI. CDR3 bases: TGTGCCAGCTCACCTAGGGGACAGTTCTTCAGGGGCTACACCTTC. The encoded protein is CASSPRGQFFRGYTF.

V and J are TRBV19 and TRBJ2-1; 11 nucleotides agree with TRBD2. V trimming: 4 bases; J trimming: 9 bases; junction bases outside the gene matches: 5. CDR1 and CDR2 (germline): LNHDA, SQIVND (reference sequence). CDR3 length: 14 amino acids. The CDR3 sequence is CASSRTSGGGEQFF. The CDR3 nucleotides are TGTGCCAGTAGTAGAACTAGCGGGGGAGGTGAGCAGTTCTTC.

The genes are TRBV19 and TRBJ1-3, with D perhaps TRBD1 (6 bases). The V end was cut by 0 bases, the J end by 8 bases, with 14 bases between. This CDR3 comprises 15 residues. Per the germline V gene, CDR1 is LNHDA and CDR2 is SQIVND (reference sequence). The CDR3 is CASSIDLAQGYTIYF. DNA for the CDR3: TGTGCCAGTAGTATAGATCTCGCACAGGGCTACACCATATATTTT.

This clone was recorded at least ten times. The rearrangement links TRBV7-8 to TRBJ2-5; 7 bases are shared with TRBD2. Germline CDR1 is SGHVS and CDR2 is FQNEAQ. This CDR3 is built from 15 residues. V shed 3 bases, J shed 5 bases, and the junction held 9 bases outside the gene matches. CDR3 DNA: TGTGCCAGCAGCTTTCGGGGGAGGGCCCGGGAGACCCAGTACTTC. Amino acid sequence: CASSFRGRARETQYF.

This clone was recorded a few times. V usage is TRBV2 and J usage is TRBJ2-7, with TRBD1 as a possible D gene (6 bases). Germline CDR1 and CDR2: SNHLY and FYNNEI. V lost 7 bases, J lost 6 bases, and 19 bases lay in between. The CDR3 runs 14 residues. The CDR3 spells CASKQGSVGGEQYF. DNA of the CDR3: TGTGCCAGCAAACAGGGTTCCGTAGGGGGCGAGCAGTACTTC. The whole variable domain, filled in from reference TRBV2 and TRBJ2-7, reads EPEVTQTPSHQVTQMGQEVILRCVPISNHLYFYWYRQILGQKVEFLVSFYNNEISEKSEIFDDQFSVERPDGSNFTLKIRSTKLEDSAMYFCASKQGSVGGEQYFGPGTRLTVT.

As concerns this clone: Other DNA sequences in the sample encode the same CDR3. This chain links TRBV29-1 with TRBJ2-3; D not certain. V gave up 4 bases and J gave up 6 bases, with 5 bases separating them. Germline V CDR1 and CDR2: SQVTM, ANQGSEA. The CDR3 spans 10 residues. The CDR3 here is CSVGRDTQYF. The CDR3 bases are TGCAGCGTTGGTCGCGATACGCAGTATTTT.

CDR3 bases: TGTGCCAGTTTGAAGGAGGGATATAGCAATCAGCCCCAGCATTTT. Its translation: CASLKEGYSNQPQHF. The J gene is TRBJ1-5, the V gene TRBV19; D gene ambiguous. Germline CDR1 and CDR2: LNHDA and SQIVND (reference sequence). V dropped 8 bases and J dropped 0 bases, with 14 bases sitting between them. This CDR3 has 15 residues.

This chain joins TRBV5-1 and TRBJ2-1; TRBD2 matches 9 bases. After removal of 2 bases from V and 8 bases from J, the junction contained 8 bases not matched to a gene. Germline V gene data show CDR1 as SGHRS and CDR2 as YFSETQ. This CDR3 region has 15 residues. CDR3 sequence reads: CASSFVASGTDEQFF. The CDR3 nucleotides read TGCGCCAGCAGCTTTGTGGCTAGCGGGACTGATGAGCAGTTCTTC.

The chain combines TRBV7-8 with TRBJ2-5, with D tentatively TRBD2 (5 bases). Trimming removed 2 bases from V and 5 bases from J, with 12 bases in between. The CDR3 length is 14 residues. Germline V lookup: CDR1 SGHVS, CDR2 FQNEAQ. CDR3 coding DNA: TGTGCCAGCAGCTTAACGGGATCGGTGGAGACCCAGTACTTC. This codes for CASSLTGSVETQYF.

The J gene is TRBJ1-4, the V gene TRBV19; D is perhaps TRBD1 (5 bases). From germline, CDR1 is LNHDA and CDR2 SQIVND (reference sequence). V was shortened by 6 bases and J by 8 bases, with 19 bases between the two germline ends. The CDR3 consists of 15 residues. The CDR3 DNA reads as TGTGCCAGTAGCTTCATCCAGACAGAGAAGGAAAAACTGTTTTTT. It codes for CASSFIQTEKEKLFF.

Concerning this clone itself: Since the CDR3 does not end with the conserved phenylalanine or tryptophan, this likely comes from a read error. The DNA is omitted, as the CDR3 cannot be located on it reliably, and the CDR3 follows TCRdb's listing. V and J are TRBV7-9 and TRBJ1-1; no check of the table's D call, TRBD1, against the DNA was made. Germline CDR1 and CDR2: SEHNR and FQNEAQ (reference sequence). The CDR3 is made up of 11 amino acids, end residues included. The CDR3 loop reads CASSPHLDSFL.

The chain combines TRBV19 with TRBJ2-7; D is perhaps TRBD1 (5 bases). The germline V gene encodes CDR1 LNHDA and CDR2 SQIVND (reference sequence). The V end was cut by 4 bases, the J end by 3 bases, with 7 bases between. The CDR3 is made up of 12 amino acids. CDR3 in amino acids: CASSTGYYEQYF. The CDR3 DNA is TGTGCCAGTAGTACAGGGTACTACGAGCAGTACTTC.